This entry lists 17 T cell receptor beta chains sequenced from one sample in a study of neurological immune-mediated disorders. TCRdb reprocessed the 5' RACE reads with MiXCR, giving one entry per CDR3 protein. Of tens of thousands of distinct CDR3 sequences in the sample, 6% to 7% were seen once. The sample comprised CD4+ T cells from blood. The receptors were sampled from a woman between 40 and 50 years old in good health.

In its sample, this clonotype was seen many times. The V and J genes are TRBV5-1 and TRBJ1-6; D may be TRBD1 (5 bases). V dropped 4 bases and J dropped 14 bases, with 13 bases sitting between them. This CDR3 has 12 amino acids. The V gene's germline CDR1 is SGHRS and CDR2 YFSETQ. The CDR3: CASSEPGQALHF. CDR3 DNA sequence: TGCGCCAGCAGCGAGCCCGGACAAGCCCTCCACTTT.

The sample holds many counts of this clonotype. This rearrangement joins TRBV20-1 to TRBJ1-5, with 7 bases aligning to TRBD1. V was clipped by 6 bases and J by 2 bases; unmatched bases: 7. The germline CDR1 and CDR2 sequences are DFQATT and SNEGSKA (reference sequence). There are 14 residues in the CDR3. The DNA of the CDR3 is TGCAGTGCACAAGACAGGGAGGGCAATCAGCCCCAGCATTTT. This codes for CSAQDREGNQPQHF.

This clonotype was seen repeatedly, ten times or more. V usage is TRBV9 and J usage is TRBJ1-3; TRBD1 is a possible D gene (5 bases). This CDR3 spans 16 amino acids. The germline V gene encodes CDR1 SGDLS and CDR2 YYNGEE. The V gene lost 0 bases and the J gene lost 3 bases, with 13 bases spanning the gap. Here the CDR3 reads CASSVETGGGGNTIYF. The CDR3 bases are TGTGCCAGCAGCGTAGAAACAGGTGGAGGTGGAAACACCATATATTTT.

This clonotype was recorded at least ten times. The rearrangement links TRBV29-1 to TRBJ2-7; D is possibly TRBD2 (6 bases). The germline V gene encodes CDR1 SQVTM and CDR2 ANQGSEA. This CDR3 is built from 14 residues. V was cut by 4 bases and J by 5 bases, with 18 bases left in between. In DNA, the CDR3 is TGCAGCGTTGGAGGAGAATATCCGGGAGACGAGCAGTACTTC. It is translated as CSVGGEYPGDEQYF.

There are many counts of this clonotype. The chain has TRBV20-1 and TRBJ2-2; D tentatively fits TRBD1 or TRBD2 (5 bases each). The CDR3 is 12 residues long. Germline V CDR1 and CDR2: DFQATT, SNEGSKA (reference sequence). Trimming took 4 bases from V and 10 from J, leaving 13 bases between them. CDR3 sequence (DNA): TGCAGTGCTACCAGGGCCGGGGAGGAGCTGTTTTTT. It codes for CSATRAGEELFF.

This clonotype was observed at least ten times. This chain connects TRBV12-3 or TRBV12-4 to TRBJ2-7, with 7 bases lining up with TRBD2. This CDR3 is built from 13 residues. The V and J ends lost 3 bases and 5 bases, in that order; junction bases with no gene match: 4. The CDR3 region is CASSFLREDEQYF. The CDR3 region has the DNA TGTGCCAGCAGTTTCCTTCGGGAGGACGAGCAGTACTTC.

This clonotype showed up many times. The chain has TRBV29-1 and TRBJ1-2, with D possibly being TRBD1 (6 bases). The length of the CDR3 is 14 residues. From germline, CDR1 is SQVTM and CDR2 ANQGSEA. V lost 1 base, J lost 7 bases, and 16 bases lay in between. In nucleotides, the CDR3 is TGCAGCGTTGAAGTATCGAGGGGGATGGGTGGCTACACCTTC. Residues: CSVEVSRGMGGYTF.

This clonotype was picked up many times. The V and J genes are TRBV20-1 and TRBJ1-5; TRBD1 matches at 7 bases. Germline assignment: CDR1 DFQATT and CDR2 SNEGSKA (reference sequence). The J segment lost 2 bases and the V segment lost 5 bases, leaving 6 bases of the junction unmatched. CDR3 length equals 14 residues. The chain's CDR3 is CSAQGVAGNQPQHF. The CDR3 nucleotides read TGCAGTGCTCAGGGGGTGGCTGGCAATCAGCCCCAGCATTTT.

This clonotype occurred many times. The chain employs TRBV7-2 and TRBJ1-1; 9 bases agree with TRBD1. Per the germline V gene, CDR1 is SGHTA and CDR2 is FQGNSA. The CDR3 extends over 13 amino acids. With 5 bases clipped from V and 3 bases from J, the junction kept 1 base outside the gene matches. This CDR3 is CASSRDRDTEAFF. The CDR3, as DNA: TGTGCCAGCAGCCGGGACAGGGACACTGAAGCTTTCTTT.

This clonotype was seen many times. The CDR3 protein is CASSFLGQGDEKLFF. The CDR3 bases are TGTGCCAGCAGTTTCTTGGGACAGGGTGATGAAAAACTGTTTTTT. The rearrangement joins TRBV6-5 to TRBJ1-4; 9 nucleotides align to TRBD1. Germline CDR1 MNHEY, CDR2 SVGAGI. Losses at the gene ends were 4 bases for V and 6 bases for J; bases not matched to a gene: 6. The CDR3 loop spans 15 amino acids.

The V and J genes are TRBV12-3 or TRBV12-4 and TRBJ2-1; D gene unclear. The V gene lost 6 bases and the J gene lost 1 base, with 16 bases spanning the gap. This CDR3 contains 16 residues. In DNA, the CDR3 is TGTGCCAGCAGGTCGGTGATTGGGGTATCCTACAATGAGCAGTTCTTC. Encoded protein: CASRSVIGVSYNEQFF.

This clonotype was observed at least ten times. The chain recombines TRBV6-5 with TRBJ2-5, with D hard to call. Per the germline V gene, CDR1 is MNHEY and CDR2 is SVGAGI. The CDR3 covers 14 residues. V was clipped by 0 bases and J by 3 bases, with 8 bases between them. The CDR3 DNA reads TGTGCCAGCAGTTACTCACCTAGGAAAGAGACCCAGTACTTC. Residues: CASSYSPRKETQYF.

This clonotype was counted at least ten times. This chain links TRBV5-5 with TRBJ2-3; TRBD1 is a possible D gene (7 bases). This CDR3 contains 16 residues. Trimming took off 4 bases at V and 2 bases at J, with 17 bases between the two ends. Germline-derived CDR1 and CDR2 are SGHKS and YYEKEE (reference sequence). CDR3 sequence (DNA): TGTGCCAGCAGCCCGACAGGGAGGAGAAACACAGATACGCAGTATTTT. This encodes CASSPTGRRNTDTQYF. The full variable domain, with the rest looked up from reference TRBV5-5 and TRBJ2-3, is DAGVTQSPTHLIKTRGQQVTLRCSPISGHKSVSWYQQVLGQGPQFIFQYYEKEERGRGNFPDRFSARQFPNYSSELNVNALLLGDSALYLCASSPTGRRNTDTQYFGPGTRLTVL.

At least ten counts were recorded for this clonotype. The chain links TRBV12-3 or TRBV12-4 to TRBJ2-1, with D perhaps being TRBD1 or TRBD2 (5 bases each). The CDR3 is 13 amino acids. V dropped 5 bases and J dropped 7 bases, with 12 bases sitting between them. This CDR3 reads CASSPGTSNEQFF. The CDR3 nucleotides are TGTGCCAGCAGTCCTGGGACCTCTAATGAGCAGTTCTTC.

Ten or more counts support this clonotype. The chain combines TRBV20-1 with TRBJ2-5; D is perhaps TRBD2 (5 bases). The V gene's germline CDR1 is DFQATT and CDR2 SNEGSKA (reference sequence). The CDR3 is 11 residues long. Trimming removed 6 bases from V and 9 bases from J, with 14 bases in between. The CDR3 sequence: CSATSQRSQYF. The DNA for the CDR3 is TGCAGTGCCACCTCCCAGCGGTCCCAGTACTTC.

There are many counts of this clonotype. The chain couples TRBV2 to TRBJ1-1; weak D call: TRBD1 (5 bases). The CDR3 covers 15 residues. Germline CDR1 is SNHLY and CDR2 is FYNNEI. Trimming removed 1 base from V and 5 bases from J, with 14 bases in between. The CDR3 loop reads CASSEESGGTTEAFF. The CDR3 coding sequence is TGTGCCAGCAGTGAAGAATCTGGGGGAACTACTGAAGCTTTCTTT.

This clonotype was picked up many times. The CDR3 loop reads CSVEQGQQETQYF. CDR3 in DNA: TGCAGCGTTGAGCAGGGACAGCAAGAGACCCAGTACTTC. This chain links TRBV29-1 with TRBJ2-5, with 7 bases matching TRBD1. The germline V gene has CDR1 SQVTM and CDR2 ANQGSEA. The CDR3 has 13 amino acids. Losses at the gene ends were 3 bases for V and 2 bases for J; bases not matched to a gene: 3.